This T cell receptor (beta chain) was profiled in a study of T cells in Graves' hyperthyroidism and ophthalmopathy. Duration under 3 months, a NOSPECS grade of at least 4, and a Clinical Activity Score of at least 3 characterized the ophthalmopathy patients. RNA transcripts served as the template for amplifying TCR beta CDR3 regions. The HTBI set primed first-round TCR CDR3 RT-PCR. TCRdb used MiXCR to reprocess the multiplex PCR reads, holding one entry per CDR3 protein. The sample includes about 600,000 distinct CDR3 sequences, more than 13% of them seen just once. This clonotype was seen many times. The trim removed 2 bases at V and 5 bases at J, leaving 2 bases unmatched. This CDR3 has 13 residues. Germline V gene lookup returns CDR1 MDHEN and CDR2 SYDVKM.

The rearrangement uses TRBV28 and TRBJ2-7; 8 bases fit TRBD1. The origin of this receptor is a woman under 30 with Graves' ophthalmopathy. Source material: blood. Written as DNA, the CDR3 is TGTGCCAGCAGTTTACAGGGGGCGAACGAGCAGTACTTC. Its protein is CASSLQGANEQYF.